This T cell receptor beta chain derives from a study of shared clonotypes between healthy human individuals (TCRdb year 2020). Notes on the research overall: A couple of women and a few men aged 18 to 49 years were included in the cohort. For each donor, three plates each were used for CD4 naive and CD4 memory, two plates were used for CD8 naive, and one plate was used for CD8 memory. Libraries were prepared and TCR repertoires were sequenced by different laboratories using diverse techniques, in order to increase sequencing depth and limit assay-specific biases. Blood TCR repertoires of roughly five healthy adults were deeply sequenced to estimate repertoire size and the extent of clonotype sharing between individuals. Per donor, leukapheresis produced somewhere between about 0.85 and 9.5 billion PBMCs.

Comment on this clone: Its recognized antigen is unknown. There are no base qualities to consult, and no much larger clone falls within one base.

Donors were healthy HIV-negative adults with no recently reported acute infections or vaccinations. Only Caucasian adults living in Nashville, Tennessee, USA were represented among the donors. CD4+ T cells were enriched through magnetic negative selection, after which naive cells were positively selected on CD45RA and the remaining negative fraction served as the memory subset. Blood was collected by leukapheresis, and PBMCs were isolated by Ficoll-Histopaque density gradient centrifugation and then cryopreserved in liquid nitrogen vapor phase. Analytical flow cytometry was used to check the purity and quantity of each magnetically sorted T cell population. Genomic DNA was isolated from each sorted fraction and quantified by UV absorbance on a Nanodrop 2000c. CDR1 and CDR2 were assigned from the germline V gene (reference sequence) as SEHNR and FQNEAQ. The cysteine opens and the phenylalanine closes a CDR3 of 15 amino acids. Just CDR3 DNA is preserved here, 45 bases in frame from base 1. V is cut by 1 base and J by 0 bases, and the space between the germline ends is 7 bases.

What the authors observed across the whole study: Estimated clonotype richness was generally larger for naive than for memory subsets. When several donors were compared, the shared fraction of clonotypes was around 5% for naive CD4, roughly 3.4% for naive CD8, 2.3% for memory CD4, and roughly 0.43% for memory CD8. Pairwise subsampling led to the expectation that sequencing depth would affect the degree of clonotype sharing among donors. Compared with non-shared clonotypes, clonotypes shared by all four sorted-subset donors had higher generation probabilities. Only blood was sampled, and tissue TCR repertoires likely differ from those in blood. The small number of donors limited the genetic and exposure-history diversity represented. Incomplete sequencing was indicated by rarefaction of sorted-subset datasets, despite the large sequencing depth.

TCR CDR3 regions were amplified from genomic DNA by multiplex PCR using the deep immunoSEQ assay. Genomic DNA extracted from each cell subset was distributed evenly over all wells of several immunoSEQ 96-well plates, and each plate served as one replicate. For sorted subsets, roughly 200 ng of genomic DNA, equivalent to about 30,000 T cell genomes, went into each replicate PCR. Purified libraries were measured with a Qubit 3.0 fluorometer, size-checked on a Bioanalyzer 2100, and measured again with the KAPA Library Quantification kit. A separate single-read 150-cycle Illumina NextSeq 550 flow cell was used to sequence each immunoSEQ 96-well plate. Processing in the source paper ran as follows. Because only junctional sequences without quality scores were contained in the immunoSEQ output, filtering matching that applied to full-length reads could not be performed. Sequences were annotated with PyIR, a Python wrapper for IgBLAST v1.9, using IMGT germline references to assign V/J genes and CDR3. Reads were removed for weak V/J assignments (E-value above 1e-6), missing CDR3, stop codons, out-of-frame junctions, or ambiguous translated residues. A V3J clonotype was defined by an identical inferred V gene, J gene, and CDR3 amino acid sequence. Percentage overlap between repertoires was computed as shared unique clonotypes divided by the size of the smaller repertoire. RTK rarefaction, the Chao1 estimator, and Recon v2.1 estimates of unobserved clonotypes were used to assess repertoire richness. Generation probabilities were computed with OLGA for all TCRbeta clonotypes obtained by the gDNA method from several donors. In its TCRdb copy, this immuneACCESS table keeps in-frame sequences only and misses some clones. Where compared with another copy, unresolved V genes explain less than half of these, and the others have no known cause. Clone size and the V and J calls come from that table; the DNA yielded D and trimming. The table for this sample lists 2 million to 2.5 million clones; 92% of them were counted only once. The top ten clonotypes cover approximately 0.39% of the sample.

Sequenced material: naive CD4+ T cells from PBMCs. The cell subset or site label, as the study defines it: CD45RA+ positively selected. The receptor was derived from a man between 18 and 35 years old in good health. Some clones in this sample may be carry-over from other donors' samples. The chain is assembled from TRBV7-9 and TRBJ2-1, with the D segment identity uncertain. The CDR3 protein: CASSLVGSSYNEQFF. The DNA reads TGTGCCAGCAGCTTAGTGGGAAGCTCCTACAATGAGCAGTTCTTC.